This T cell receptor beta chain was observed in a study of shared clonotypes between healthy human individuals. This clone was seen a few times. Assay used: immunoSEQ multiplex PCR; TCRdb lists only in-frame clones, some missing. Here the sample spans about 680,000 clones, about 90% being singletons. Naive CD8 cells lacked CD45RO and underwent positive selection for CCR7, leaving out terminally differentiated effector memory CD45RA+ cells. After removal of 4 bases from V and 9 bases from J, the junction contained 9 bases not matched to a gene. The CDR3 runs 16 residues. Germline values: CDR1 MGHDK, CDR2 SYGVNS.

The specimen sequenced was naive CD8+ T cells sorted from blood. The J gene is TRBJ2-6, the V gene TRBV25-1; 10 bases agree with TRBD2. This sequence originates from a man aged 30 to 45 in good health. The CDR3 coding sequence is TGTGCCAGCAGTGGGGGGGGTAGCGGGAGGTTCAACGTCCTGACTTTC. Translating gives CASSGGGSGRFNVLTF.